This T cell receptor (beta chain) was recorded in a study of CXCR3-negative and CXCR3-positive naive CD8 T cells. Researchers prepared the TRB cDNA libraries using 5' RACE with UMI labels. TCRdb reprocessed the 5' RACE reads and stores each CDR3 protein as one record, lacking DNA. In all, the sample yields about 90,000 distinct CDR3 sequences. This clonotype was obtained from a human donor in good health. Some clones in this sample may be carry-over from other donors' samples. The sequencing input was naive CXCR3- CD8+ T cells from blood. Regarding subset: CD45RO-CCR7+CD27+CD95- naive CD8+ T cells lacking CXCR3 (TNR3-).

CDR3 residues: CSAMGSGTSPLVSFNLYEQYF. The chain recombines TRBV20-1 with TRBJ2-7; TCRdb outputs TRBD2, but without DNA this stays unchecked. The CDR3 is made up of 21 amino acids. Germline lookup yields CDR1 DFQATT and CDR2 SNEGSKA (reference sequence).